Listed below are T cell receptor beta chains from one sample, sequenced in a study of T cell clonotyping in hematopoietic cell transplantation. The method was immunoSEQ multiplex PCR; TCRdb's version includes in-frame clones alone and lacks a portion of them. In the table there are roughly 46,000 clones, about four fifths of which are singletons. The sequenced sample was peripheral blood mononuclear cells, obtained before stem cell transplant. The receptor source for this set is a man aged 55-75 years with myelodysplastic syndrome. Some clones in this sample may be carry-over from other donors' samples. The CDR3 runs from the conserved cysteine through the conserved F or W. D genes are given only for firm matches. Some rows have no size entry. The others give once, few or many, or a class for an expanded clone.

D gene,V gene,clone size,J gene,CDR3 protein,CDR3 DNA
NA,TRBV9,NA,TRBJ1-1,CASSVDPGDTEAFF,TGTGCCAGCAGCGTAGATCCGGGTGACACTGAAGCTTTCTTT
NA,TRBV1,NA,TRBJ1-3,CTSSQDKGRSGNTIYF,TGCACCAGCAGCCAAGATAAGGGGAGGTCTGGAAACACCATATATTTT
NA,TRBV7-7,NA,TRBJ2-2,CASSSTGGTGELFF,TGTGCTAGCAGCTCAACAGGAGGCACCGGGGAGCTGTTTTTT
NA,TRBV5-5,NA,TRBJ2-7,CASSLQRSRNEQYF,TGTGCCAGCAGCTTACAGCGCTCTAGAAACGAGCAGTACTTC
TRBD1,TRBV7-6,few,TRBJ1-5,CASSLDPGTGSNQPQHF,TGTGCCAGCAGCTTAGACCCCGGGACAGGATCCAATCAGCCCCAGCATTTT
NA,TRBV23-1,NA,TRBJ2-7,CASSQSRGGMEQYF,TGCGCCAGCAGTCAATCGAGGGGGGGCATGGAGCAGTACTTC
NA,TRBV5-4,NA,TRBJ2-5,CASSLAWGETQYF,TGTGCCAGCAGCTTGGCGTGGGGCGAGACCCAGTACTTC
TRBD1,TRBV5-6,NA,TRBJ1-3,CASSLQGAGNTIYF,TGTGCCAGCAGCTTACAGGGGGCTGGAAACACCATATATTTT
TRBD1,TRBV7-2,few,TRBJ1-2,CASSLGGGGPARGYTF,TGTGCCAGCAGCTTAGGGGGAGGGGGCCCGGCGAGGGGCTACACCTTC
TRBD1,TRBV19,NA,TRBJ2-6,CASSMVGQGNPGANVLTF,TGTGCCAGTAGTATGGTCGGACAGGGTAATCCTGGGGCCAACGTCCTGACTTTC
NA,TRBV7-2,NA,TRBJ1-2,CASSLTPQGRSYGYTF,TGTGCCAGCAGCCTCACACCCCAGGGGCGATCCTATGGCTACACCTTC
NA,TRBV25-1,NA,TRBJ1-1,CASSIGPNTEAFF,TGTGCCAGCAGCATAGGACCCAACACTGAAGCTTTCTTT
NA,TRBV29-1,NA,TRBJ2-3,CSVAIGLDTQYF,TGCAGCGTAGCTATCGGGTTGGATACGCAGTATTTT
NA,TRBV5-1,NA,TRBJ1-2,CASSLGAREVANYGYTF,TGCGCCAGCAGCTTGGGCGCCAGGGAGGTAGCTAACTATGGCTACACCTTC
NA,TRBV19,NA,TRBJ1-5,CASSRGWVEPQHF,TGTGCCAGTAGTAGGGGTTGGGTCGAGCCCCAGCATTTT
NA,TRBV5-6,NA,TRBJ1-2,CASSLYGANYGYTF,TGTGCCAGCAGCTTATATGGAGCTAACTATGGCTACACCTTC
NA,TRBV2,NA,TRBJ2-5,CASSVSPRGAVETQYF,TGTGCCAGCAGTGTGAGTCCCAGGGGGGCCGTCGAGACCCAGTACTTC
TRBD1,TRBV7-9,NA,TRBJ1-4,CASSPRQGEKLFF,TGTGCCAGCAGCCCCCGACAGGGCGAAAAACTGTTTTTT
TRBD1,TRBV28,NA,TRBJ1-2,CASGLPGQGFGYTF,TGTGCCAGCGGGCTCCCGGGACAGGGGTTTGGCTACACCTTC
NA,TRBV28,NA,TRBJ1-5,CASSLGGREQPQHF,TGTGCCAGCAGTTTAGGTGGCAGGGAACAGCCCCAGCATTTT
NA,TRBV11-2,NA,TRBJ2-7,CASSFSSDYYEQYF,TGTGCCAGCAGCTTTTCTTCGGACTACTACGAGCAGTACTTC
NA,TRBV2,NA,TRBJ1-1,CASSEVGRLEAFF,TGTGCCAGCAGTGAAGTGGGTAGGCTTGAAGCTTTCTTT
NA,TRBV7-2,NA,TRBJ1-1,CASSSEGDMNTEAFF,TGTGCCAGCAGCTCGGAAGGGGACATGAACACTGAAGCTTTCTTT
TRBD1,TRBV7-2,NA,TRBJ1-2,CASSANRGQGYGYTF,TGTGCCAGCAGCGCAAACAGGGGGCAGGGGTATGGCTACACCTTC
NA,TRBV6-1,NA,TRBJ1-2,CASSERAGYGYTF,TGTGCCAGCAGTGAACGGGCAGGGTATGGCTACACCTTC
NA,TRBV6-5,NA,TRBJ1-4,CASTQIWGSEKLFF,TGTGCCAGCACCCAAATATGGGGCTCTGAAAAACTGTTTTTT
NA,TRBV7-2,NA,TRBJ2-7,CASSLAGGASYEQYF,TGTGCCAGCAGCTTAGCCGGGGGCGCCTCCTACGAGCAGTACTTC
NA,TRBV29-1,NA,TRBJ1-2,CSVEATGPNYGYTF,TGCAGCGTTGAGGCGACGGGCCCTAACTATGGCTACACCTTC
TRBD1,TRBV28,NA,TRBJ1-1,CASSAGQPTTEAFF,TGTGCCAGCAGTGCGGGACAGCCTACCACTGAAGCTTTCTTT
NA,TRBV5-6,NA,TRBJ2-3,CASSLPLGPSTDTQYF,TGTGCCAGCAGCTTGCCCCTGGGACCTAGCACAGATACGCAGTATTTT
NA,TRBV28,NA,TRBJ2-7,CASSFLQGPTYEQYF,TGTGCCAGCAGTTTCCTACAGGGACCTACCTACGAGCAGTACTTC
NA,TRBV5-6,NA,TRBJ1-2,CASSPSGAGGYTF,TGTGCCAGCAGCCCGTCTGGGGCAGGGGGCTACACCTTC
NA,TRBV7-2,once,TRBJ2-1,CASSPPQGSRDEQFF,TGTGCCAGCAGCCCACCACAGGGATCGAGGGATGAGCAGTTCTTC
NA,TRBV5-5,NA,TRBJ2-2,CASSLSTPNTGELFF,TGTGCCAGCAGCTTGTCGACTCCGAACACCGGGGAGCTGTTTTTT
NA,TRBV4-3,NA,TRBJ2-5,CASSRTAGTVGVETQYF,TGCGCCAGCAGCCGTACCGCGGGGACAGTCGGGGTGGAGACCCAGTACTTC
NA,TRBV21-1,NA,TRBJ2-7,CASSKNRGTYYEQYF,TGTGCCAGCAGCAAAAACCGGGGAACTTATTACGAGCAGTACTTC